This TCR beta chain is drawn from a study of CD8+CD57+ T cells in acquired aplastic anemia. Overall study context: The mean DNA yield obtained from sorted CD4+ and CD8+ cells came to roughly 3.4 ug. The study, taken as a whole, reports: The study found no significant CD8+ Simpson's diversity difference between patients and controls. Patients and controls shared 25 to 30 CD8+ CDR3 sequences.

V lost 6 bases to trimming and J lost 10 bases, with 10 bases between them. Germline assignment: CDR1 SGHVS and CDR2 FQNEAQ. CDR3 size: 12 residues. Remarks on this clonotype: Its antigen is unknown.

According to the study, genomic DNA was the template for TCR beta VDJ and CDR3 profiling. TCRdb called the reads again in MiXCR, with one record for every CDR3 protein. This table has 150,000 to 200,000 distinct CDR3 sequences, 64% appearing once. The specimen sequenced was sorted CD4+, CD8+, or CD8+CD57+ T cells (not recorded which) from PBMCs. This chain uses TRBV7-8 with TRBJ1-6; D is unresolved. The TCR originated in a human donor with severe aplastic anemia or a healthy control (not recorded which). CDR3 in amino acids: CASSTTDSPLHF. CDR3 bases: TGTGCCAGCAGTACGACCGACTCACCCCTCCACTTT. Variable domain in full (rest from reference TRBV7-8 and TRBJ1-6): GAGVSQSPRYKVAKRGQDVALRCDPISGHVSLFWYQQALGQGPEFLTYFQNEAQLDKSGLPSDRFFAERPEGSVSTLKIQRTQQEDSAVYLCASSTTDSPLHFGNGTRLTVT.